This is a list of T cell receptor beta chains from one sample in a study of cytomegalovirus exposure and HLA in healthy donors. The repertoire was sequenced with immunoSEQ multiplex PCR; TCRdb's copy has only in-frame clones and lacks some. Of some 150,000 clones in the sample, just over 85% were seen once. Sequencing input: PBMCs. The receptor source for this set is a human donor in good health. Both conserved end residues are part of each CDR3. The D gene is left open where the match is weak. Clone size is stated in some rows and not others, as once, few, many or a class when expanded.

V: TRBV18; D: .; size: few; J: TRBJ1-1; DNA: TGTGCCAGCTCACCACTCGGGGACGGGAGGACTGAAGCTTTCTTT; CDR3: CASSPLGDGRTEAFF
V: TRBV4-1; D: TRBD1; size: .; J: TRBJ2-5; DNA: TGCGCCAGCAGCCAACCGGGACAGGGACCCACCCAGTACTTC; CDR3: CASSQPGQGPTQYF
V: TRBV27; D: TRBD2; size: .; J: TRBJ2-2; DNA: TGTGCCAGCAGTTTTGCCCTAGCGGGGGTCACCGGGGAGCTGTTTTTT; CDR3: CASSFALAGVTGELFF
V: TRBV5-1; D: TRBD2; size: .; J: TRBJ2-5; DNA: TGCGCCAGCAGCTTGGTCGGGCTAGCGGGAGAGACCCAGTACTTC; CDR3: CASSLVGLAGETQYF
V: TRBV19; D: .; size: .; J: TRBJ2-5; DNA: TGTGCCAGTAGTACCTTTAAACAAGAGACCCAGTACTTC; CDR3: CASSTFKQETQYF
V: TRBV6-1; D: .; size: once; J: TRBJ2-1; DNA: TGTGCCAGCAATACTAGAGGCCCCTACAATGAGCAGTTCTTC; CDR3: CASNTRGPYNEQFF
V: TRBV5-4; D: TRBD2; size: .; J: TRBJ2-2; DNA: TGTGCCAGCAGCTTGAAAGGGATAGCGGGGGGCCCGAACACCGGGGAGCTGTTTTTT; CDR3: CASSLKGIAGGPNTGELFF
V: TRBV19; D: TRBD1; size: .; J: TRBJ1-1; DNA: TGTGCCAGTTCCCGACAGGGGGCGAACACTGAAGCTTTCTTT; CDR3: CASSRQGANTEAFF
V: TRBV30; D: .; size: .; J: TRBJ2-7; DNA: TGTGCCTGGAGAATCCCAGCGCGGACGGGGGAGCAGTACTTC; CDR3: CAWRIPARTGEQYF
V: TRBV30; D: .; size: .; J: TRBJ2-5; DNA: TGTGCCTGGAGGGCTTCCTACCAAGAGACCCAGTACTTC; CDR3: CAWRASYQETQYF
V: TRBV28; D: .; size: once; J: TRBJ1-2; DNA: TGTGCCAGCAGCTTGACAGTGGGGGGCTATGGCTACACCTTC; CDR3: CASSLTVGGYGYTF
V: TRBV2; D: .; size: .; J: TRBJ2-1; DNA: TGTGCCAGCAGCACCGGGACAAAGCAGTTCTTC; CDR3: CASSTGTKQFF
V: TRBV29-1; D: TRBD2; size: .; J: TRBJ2-5; DNA: TGCAGCGTTGGATGGGCGGGAGGAAGTGCGGAGACCCAGTACTTC; CDR3: CSVGWAGGSAETQYF
V: TRBV2; D: .; size: .; J: TRBJ2-7; DNA: TGTGCCAGCAGTGTAAGCCACTACGAGCAGTACTTC; CDR3: CASSVSHYEQYF
V: TRBV30; D: TRBD1; size: .; J: TRBJ1-1; DNA: TGTGCCTGGGGGGACAGCCCTGTTGAAGCTTTCTTT; CDR3: CAWGDSPVEAFF
V: TRBV5-1; D: .; size: .; J: TRBJ2-1; DNA: TGCGCCAGCAGCCTTGACGGACAGAACAATGAGCAGTTCTTC; CDR3: CASSLDGQNNEQFF
V: TRBV7-2; D: .; size: .; J: TRBJ1-6; DNA: TGTGCCAGCAGCTTAGGACAGCTTTTCTTCCCCCTCCACTTT; CDR3: CASSLGQLFFPLHF
V: TRBV2; D: .; size: few; J: TRBJ1-2; DNA: TGTGCCAGCAGTGATGGCGGGAAGTATGGCTACACCTTC; CDR3: CASSDGGKYGYTF
V: TRBV7-8; D: TRBD1; size: .; J: TRBJ2-5; DNA: TGTGCCAGCAGCTTATTCTCGGGACAGGGGGCGGTGGAGACCCAGTACTTC; CDR3: CASSLFSGQGAVETQYF
V: TRBV9; D: .; size: .; J: TRBJ2-7; DNA: TGTGCCAGCAGCGTAGAGGACACGTCTACCTACGAGCAGTACTTC; CDR3: CASSVEDTSTYEQYF
V: TRBV5-1; D: .; size: .; J: TRBJ2-3; DNA: TGCGCCAGCAGCCGGGGGGCGGGAGCGATCGGTGGTACAGATACGCAGTATTTT; CDR3: CASSRGAGAIGGTDTQYF
V: TRBV7-9; D: TRBD2; size: .; J: TRBJ2-5; DNA: TGTGCCAGCAACCTCGGGGGGATCTTAGAGACCCAGTACTTC; CDR3: CASNLGGILETQYF
V: TRBV27; D: .; size: .; J: TRBJ1-4; DNA: TGTGCCAGCAGCCCCATCGACAGGTCTACGAATGAAAAACTGTTTTTT; CDR3: CASSPIDRSTNEKLFF
V: TRBV20-1; D: .; size: .; J: TRBJ2-1; DNA: TGCAGTGCTAGACCTTACAATGAGCAGTTCTTC; CDR3: CSARPYNEQFF
V: TRBV27; D: TRBD2; size: .; J: TRBJ2-3; DNA: TGTGCCAGCAGCCGCAGACTAGCCCGAACAGATACGCAGTATTTT; CDR3: CASSRRLARTDTQYF
V: TRBV28; D: TRBD1; size: .; J: TRBJ1-2; DNA: TGTGCCATTCTCCCGCCCGGGACAGGGGACTATGGCTACACCTTC; CDR3: CAILPPGTGDYGYTF
V: TRBV10-3; D: TRBD1; size: .; J: TRBJ1-1; DNA: TGTGCCACCTCACAGGGGGAGGAAGTGACTGAAGCTTTCTTT; CDR3: CATSQGEEVTEAFF
V: TRBV6-6; D: .; size: .; J: TRBJ1-3; DNA: TGTGCCAGCAGTTACGAGGTCTCGGGAAACACCATATATTTT; CDR3: CASSYEVSGNTIYF
V: TRBV9; D: .; size: .; J: TRBJ2-1; DNA: TGTGCCAGCAGCGTAGTCTCGAGCTCCTACAATGAGCAGTTCTTC; CDR3: CASSVVSSSYNEQFF
V: TRBV9; D: TRBD2; size: .; J: TRBJ2-3; DNA: TGTGCCAGCAGCGTGTCCGGGACTAGCGGCACAGATACGCAGTATTTT; CDR3: CASSVSGTSGTDTQYF
V: TRBV2; D: TRBD1; size: .; J: TRBJ2-2; DNA: TGTGCCAGCAGTACAGGGGTTGGCACCGGGGAGCTGTTTTTT; CDR3: CASSTGVGTGELFF
V: TRBV7-9; D: TRBD1; size: .; J: TRBJ1-1; DNA: TGTGCCAGCAGCTCCGGGACAGGGTTGAACACTGAAGCTTTCTTT; CDR3: CASSSGTGLNTEAFF
V: TRBV19; D: TRBD1; size: .; J: TRBJ2-2; DNA: TGTGCCAGTAGTATAGCCCGACAGGGGGCGCGGACCGGGGAGCTGTTTTTT; CDR3: CASSIARQGARTGELFF
V: TRBV11-3; D: TRBD2; size: .; J: TRBJ2-1; DNA: TGTGCCAGCAGCTCCACCGGGACTAGCGGGGGAGATGAGCAGTTCTTC; CDR3: CASSSTGTSGGDEQFF
V: TRBV28; D: .; size: .; J: TRBJ2-7; DNA: TGTGCCAGCAGCCCTAATGAGTTCTACGAGCAGTACTTC; CDR3: CASSPNEFYEQYF
V: TRBV6-5; D: TRBD1; size: .; J: TRBJ1-1; DNA: TGTGCCAGCAGTTACTCGTGGGACAGGGACACTGAAGCTTTCTTT; CDR3: CASSYSWDRDTEAFF
V: TRBV6-1; D: TRBD2; size: .; J: TRBJ2-7; DNA: TGTGCCAGCAGTCACGGGACTAGCGGGAGGGATGAGCAGTACTTC; CDR3: CASSHGTSGRDEQYF
V: TRBV4-1; D: .; size: .; J: TRBJ2-7; DNA: TGCGCCAGCAGCAATGCGGCCAAGGGGGCCTACGAGCAGTACTTC; CDR3: CASSNAAKGAYEQYF
V: TRBV7-3; D: .; size: .; J: TRBJ2-3; DNA: TGTGCCAGCAGCTTATTAACAACAGATACGCAGTATTTT; CDR3: CASSLLTTDTQYF
V: TRBV25-1; D: TRBD1; size: .; J: TRBJ2-1; DNA: TGTGCCAGCAGTTCGACAGGGGGCGGTATGTTCTTC; CDR3: CASSSTGGGMFF
V: TRBV7-2; D: .; size: .; J: TRBJ1-5; DNA: TGTGCCAGCAGCTTAGTGTCAGGGAATCAGCCCCAGCATTTT; CDR3: CASSLVSGNQPQHF
V: TRBV5-4; D: TRBD2; size: few; J: TRBJ2-7; DNA: TGTGCCAGCAGCCCAACCGGGACTAGCGTCTCCGAGCAGTACTTC; CDR3: CASSPTGTSVSEQYF
V: TRBV19; D: .; size: .; J: TRBJ1-2; DNA: TGTGCCAGTAGTAGCGGCCGACAGTATTCCTACTATGGCTACACCTTC; CDR3: CASSSGRQYSYYGYTF
V: TRBV9; D: TRBD1; size: .; J: TRBJ2-1; DNA: TGTGCCAGCAGCGACGACGGAAGACAGGGTAATGAGCAGTTCTTC; CDR3: CASSDDGRQGNEQFF
V: TRBV29-1; D: TRBD2; size: .; J: TRBJ2-7; DNA: TGCAGCGCACGACTAGCGGGAGATTACGAGCAGTACTTC; CDR3: CSARLAGDYEQYF
V: TRBV11-3; D: .; size: few; J: TRBJ2-3; DNA: TGTGCCAGCAGCTCTCGGGTCACTGATACGCAGTATTTT; CDR3: CASSSRVTDTQYF
V: TRBV7-2; D: .; size: .; J: TRBJ1-2; DNA: TGTGCCAGCAGCTTAGCATACGGGGTTAACTATGGCTACACCTTC; CDR3: CASSLAYGVNYGYTF
V: TRBV30; D: .; size: .; J: TRBJ2-1; DNA: TGTGCCTGGAAAGGCGGGACAGTCATACCTAGGTACAATGAGCAGTTCTTC; CDR3: CAWKGGTVIPRYNEQFF
V: TRBV5-6; D: TRBD1; size: .; J: TRBJ1-2; DNA: TGTGCCAGCAGCTATAATTGGCCGGTGGGACAGGGGCCCATTGATGGCTACACCTTC; CDR3: CASSYNWPVGQGPIDGYTF
V: TRBV7-2; D: TRBD2; size: .; J: TRBJ2-7; DNA: TGTGCCAGCAGCCCGCTGGGACTAGCTGGGGACGAGCAGTACTTC; CDR3: CASSPLGLAGDEQYF